One and the same sample provided the 14 T cell receptor beta chains below, sequenced in a study of T cells in Graves' hyperthyroidism and ophthalmopathy (dated by TCRdb to 2018 to 2020). Library prep was done by multiplex PCR. Sequencing relied on an Illumina HiSeq 2000. The TCR beta CDR3 regions were amplified from the RNA transcripts. The first round of RT-PCR for the TCR CDR3 was performed with the HTBI primer set and the Qiagen OneStep RT-PCR kit. Using fastp trimming at Q25 and MiXCR clonotype assembly, TCRdb reanalyzed the public sequencing data and kept in-frame beta chains. Rows merge per CDR3 protein into single entries with the most common DNA and genes. Across this sample there are 620,000 or so distinct CDR3 sequences, with about 15% seen only once. Under 15% of the sample is in the top ten clones. Sequencing was performed on blood. The receptors stem from a woman aged 50 to 60 with Graves' ophthalmopathy.

This chain uses TRBV9 with TRBJ2-5; 9 bases are a match to TRBD2. CDR3 length equals 15 residues. Germline assignment: CDR1 SGDLS and CDR2 YYNGEE. The junction had 13 bases not matched to a gene; V was cut back by 8 bases and J by 5 bases. The CDR3: CASAPSGRYGETQYF. Here the CDR3 DNA reads TGTGCCAGTGCCCCGAGCGGGAGGTACGGGGAGACCCAGTACTTC.

This clonotype occurred many times. This chain joins TRBV28 and TRBJ1-5; D unclear. With 2 bases removed from V and 0 bases from J, the gap between germline ends came to 8 bases. This CDR3 contains 15 residues. Germline assignment: CDR1 MDHEN and CDR2 SYDVKM. The chain's CDR3 is CASSLIYYSNQPQHF. Here the CDR3 DNA reads TGTGCCAGCAGTTTAATTTATTATAGCAATCAGCCCCAGCATTTT.

The rearrangement joins TRBV12-3 or TRBV12-4 to TRBJ2-2, with 10 bases lining up with TRBD2. The CDR3 is 17 residues long. J was trimmed by 5 bases and V by 3 bases; bases with no gene match: 9. In nucleotides, the CDR3 is TGTGCCAGCAGTTTGTTCCTAGCGGGAGTATGGACCGGGGAGCTGTTTTTT. This codes for CASSLFLAGVWTGELFF.

This clonotype occurred many times. The chain recombines TRBV7-8 with TRBJ2-5; 16 bases are a match to TRBD2. The V gene end was trimmed by 2 bases and the J gene end by 6 bases; junction bases not matched to a gene: 6. This CDR3 is built from 17 residues. Germline V gives CDR1 SGHVS, CDR2 FQNEAQ. CDR3 nucleotides: TGTGCCAGCAGCTTACCGGGACTAGCGGGAGGGCGGCAGACCCAGTACTTC. Protein sequence: CASSLPGLAGGRQTQYF.

This clonotype showed up just a few times. The J gene is TRBJ1-2, the V gene TRBV12-3 or TRBV12-4; D gene unclear. Trimming pared 3 bases from V and 8 bases from J, leaving 22 bases between. The CDR3 has 16 residues. The CDR3: CASSLGGFGVLDGYTF. The CDR3 coding sequence is TGTGCCAGCAGTTTGGGTGGCTTCGGGGTTCTGGACGGCTACACCTTC.

The V and J genes are TRBV5-1 and TRBJ2-3; TRBD2 agrees at 8 bases. Germline trimming cut 4 bases from V and 5 bases from J; bases unmatched to any gene: 6. The V gene's germline CDR1 is SGHRS and CDR2 YFSETQ. The CDR3 runs 14 residues. CDR3 amino acids: CASSHGLAGDTQYF. DNA of the CDR3: TGCGCCAGCAGCCATGGACTAGCTGGAGATACGCAGTATTTT.

The sample holds a few counts of this clonotype. The chain recombines TRBV4-2 with TRBJ2-1; TRBD2 agrees at 7 bases. Germline CDR1 reads LGHNA; CDR2 reads YNFKEQ. This CDR3 is 17 amino acids long. V lost 0 bases, J lost 2 bases, and 7 bases stayed unmatched. CDR3 sequence (DNA): TGTGCCAGCAGCCAAGATCCGCTAGCGGAGCCCTACAATGAGCAGTTCTTC. Residues: CASSQDPLAEPYNEQFF.

This clonotype was seen a few times. The chain combines TRBV4-3 with TRBJ2-7; 11 bases agree with TRBD2. CDR1 and CDR2 (germline): LGHNA, YSLEER. V dropped 1 base and J dropped 3; count of bases not matched to a gene: 8. CDR3 size: 17 residues. CDR3 protein: CASSQALPGLAVYEQYF. In DNA, the CDR3 is TGCGCCAGCAGCCAAGCCCTACCGGGACTAGCGGTCTACGAGCAGTACTTC.

The chain uses TRBV12-3 or TRBV12-4 and TRBJ1-2; 7 bases match TRBD1. This CDR3 comprises 13 residues. Trimming took 5 bases from V and 11 from J; bases not matched to a gene: 11. CDR3 sequence: CASSAGTERWYTF. The CDR3 bases are TGTGCCAGCAGTGCCGGGACAGAGCGCTGGTACACCTTC.

This clonotype was seen many times. This sequence joins TRBV2 and TRBJ1-4; 7 bases line up with TRBD1. The CDR3 covers 17 residues. Looked up from germline, CDR1 is SNHLY and CDR2 is FYNNEI. The V segment lost 2 bases and the J segment 2 bases; nucleotides outside the gene matches: 8. As DNA, the CDR3 is TGTGCCAGCAGTGAACCACCGACAGGGTTCACTAATGAAAAACTGTTTTTT. Its protein product is CASSEPPTGFTNEKLFF.

This clonotype was recorded many times. J is TRBJ1-6 and V is TRBV2; 10 bases fit TRBD1. CDR1 and CDR2 (germline): SNHLY, FYNNEI. The CDR3 totals 15 residues. The V and J ends lost 4 bases and 5 bases, in that order; junction bases with no gene match: 2. CDR3 sequence reads: CASSGGQGHNSPLHF. In DNA, the CDR3 is TGTGCCAGCAGTGGGGGACAGGGGCATAATTCACCCCTCCACTTT.

At least ten counts were recorded for this clonotype. CDR3 region: CASSIRTGMPDTQYF. CDR3 in DNA: TGTGCCAGTAGTATAAGGACAGGGATGCCAGATACGCAGTATTTT. The gene calls are TRBV19 and TRBJ2-3; 8 positions agree with TRBD1. CDR1 and CDR2 (germline): LNHDA, SQIVND (reference sequence). With 2 bases clipped from V and 4 bases from J, the junction kept 5 bases outside the gene matches. The CDR3 is 15 amino acids.

This clonotype occurred many times. The rearrangement uses TRBV30 and TRBJ2-7; D remains ambiguous. The V gene's germline CDR1 is GTSNPN and CDR2 SVGIG (reference sequence). V lost 0 bases, J lost 6 bases, and 12 bases lay in between. CDR3 length: 13 residues. The chain's CDR3 is CAWSVVLQPEQYF. DNA of the CDR3: TGTGCCTGGAGTGTAGTTCTGCAACCCGAGCAGTACTTC.

In its sample, this clonotype was seen many times. The V call is TRBV20-1, the J call TRBJ2-1; tentative D call: TRBD2 (6 bases). V lost 1 base and J lost 2, with 9 bases in between. Per germline, CDR1 DFQATT and CDR2 SNEGSKA (reference sequence). The CDR3 is 14 amino acids. The CDR3 sequence is CSARGSGAYNEQFF. CDR3 in DNA: TGCAGTGCTAGAGGTAGCGGAGCCTACAATGAGCAGTTCTTC.